The next 9 T cell receptor beta chains were all read from a single sample in a study of blood T cell repertoires in COVID-19. Measured with immunoSEQ multiplex PCR; TCRdb has only the in-frame clones, and not every one. The sample comprises around 110,000 clones, approximately 82% of which are singletons, and just under 7.5% rests with the top ten. Material: peripheral blood. The receptors were gathered from a man in his sixties or seventies with active or convalescent COVID-19.

This clone has only a few counts. V usage is TRBV28 and J usage is TRBJ2-7; TRBD1 agrees at 8 bases. Unmatched junction bases numbered 11, after V lost 6 bases and J lost 7 bases. CDR3 length: 14 residues. Germline V lookup: CDR1 MDHEN, CDR2 SYDVKM. CDR3 sequence: CASRSPGQAAEQYF. The CDR3 DNA is TGTGCCAGCAGGTCACCGGGACAGGCCGCAGAGCAGTACTTC.

The CDR3 bases are TGTGCCAGCAGCCCAACAGGGAAAGCAGCAGATACGCAGTATTTT. Translating gives CASSPTGKAADTQYF. This rearrangement joins TRBV7-9 to TRBJ2-3; a possible D gene is TRBD1 (6 bases). This CDR3 comprises 15 residues. CDR1 and CDR2 from the germline V gene are SEHNR and FQNEAQ (reference sequence). The germline V and J ends were trimmed by 5 bases and 4 bases, with 16 bases remaining between them.

The rearrangement joins TRBV7-9 to TRBJ2-1; D gene ambiguous. The CDR3 length is 13 residues. Trimming took off 5 bases at V and 4 bases at J, with 9 bases between the two ends. Looked up from germline, CDR1 is SEHNR and CDR2 is FQNEAQ (reference sequence). The CDR3 coding sequence is TGTGCCAGCAGCCCTCCCGTGTACAATGAGCAGTTCTTC. This sequence encodes CASSPPVYNEQFF.

V usage is TRBV28 and J usage is TRBJ1-1; the D gene is possibly TRBD1 (5 bases). V was pared by 5 bases and J by 5 bases, with 15 bases between. The CDR3 sequence is 14 residues long. From germline, CDR1 is MDHEN and CDR2 SYDVKM. The CDR3 DNA sequence: TGTGCCAGCAGTAACCACAGGCGATCGACTGAAGCTTTCTTT. Protein product: CASSNHRRSTEAFF.

The count of this clone is one. The rearrangement uses TRBV5-5 and TRBJ1-1; TRBD1 aligns across 9 bases. The CDR3 is made up of 14 amino acids. J gave up 1 base and V 3 bases, and 1 base lay outside the gene matches. Germline values: CDR1 SGHKS, CDR2 YYEKEE (reference sequence). CDR3 sequence: CASSWGQGNTEAFF. The CDR3 nucleotides read TGTGCCAGCAGCTGGGGACAGGGGAACACTGAAGCTTTCTTT.

The J gene is TRBJ1-1, the V gene TRBV7-9; weak D call: TRBD1 (5 bases). Germline CDR1 is SEHNR and CDR2 is FQNEAQ (reference sequence). V gave up 1 base and J gave up 1 base, with 7 bases separating them. CDR3 length: 14 residues. The CDR3 DNA reads TGTGCCAGCAGCTTAGTCCAGGGGAACACTGAAGCTTTCTTT. Translated, it gives CASSLVQGNTEAFF. Full variable domain (remainder filled in from reference TRBV7-9 and TRBJ1-1): DTGVSQNPRHKITKRGQNVTFRCDPISEHNRLYWYRQTLGQGPEFLTYFQNEAQLEKSRLLSDRFSAERPKGSFSTLEIQRTEQGDSAMYLCASSLVQGNTEAFFGQGTRLTVV.

The V call is TRBV7-2, the J call TRBJ1-4; D possibly corresponds to TRBD1 (6 bases). Germline assignment: CDR1 SGHTA and CDR2 FQGNSA. Trimming shortened V by 3 bases and J by 5 bases, and 13 bases separated the two germline ends. The CDR3 consists of 15 residues. CDR3 in DNA: TGTGCCAGCAGCTTTTTTGGACAGAAGAATGAAAAACTGTTTTTT. This sequence encodes CASSFFGQKNEKLFF.

This clone has a single count. This chain links TRBV7-2 with TRBJ2-1; 7 bases are a match to TRBD2. Germline lookup yields CDR1 SGHTA and CDR2 FQGNSA. J lost 4 bases, V lost 5 bases, and 17 bases had no gene match. The CDR3 is 18 amino acids. The DNA of the CDR3 is TGTGCCAGCAGCCGCACTAGAGTCCTCTCGCGGGGGTACAATGAGCAGTTCTTC. Residues: CASSRTRVLSRGYNEQFF.

The chain carries TRBV10-2 and TRBJ1-2; unclear D gene. This CDR3 is built from 14 residues. The germline CDR1 and CDR2 sequences are WSHSY and SAAADI. V was pared by 1 base and J by 4 bases, with 10 bases between. CDR3 loop: CASSELGLTYGYTF. The CDR3 nucleotides are TGCGCCAGCAGTGAGTTGGGCCTTACCTATGGCTACACCTTC.